These 18 T cell receptor beta chains originate from one sample sequenced in a study of blood T cell repertoires in COVID-19. Some clones are missing from TCRdb's copy, which holds only in-frame ones; the method was immunoSEQ multiplex PCR. The sample yields 60,000 to 75,000 clones, around 80% seen once. Specimen: peripheral blood. Receptor source: a human donor in a cohort sampled during active COVID-19.

This chain connects TRBV6-6 to TRBJ2-7; 9 nucleotides agree with TRBD2. The CDR3 has 13 residues. Germline loops: CDR1 MNHNY, CDR2 SVGAGI (reference sequence). Trimming cost V 8 bases and J 2 bases; bases outside gene matches: 4. CDR3 DNA sequence: TGTGCCAGCGTCAGCGGGGGGACCTACGAGCAGTACTTC. Protein: CASVSGGTYEQYF.

Concerning this clone: The missing conserved phenylalanine or tryptophan at the end of this CDR3 makes a read error likely. The DNA is omitted, as the CDR3 cannot be located on it reliably, and the CDR3 follows TCRdb's listing. This rearrangement joins TRBV7-2 to TRBJ1-3; the table's D call, TRBD1, has no DNA check behind it. CDR1 is SGHTA, CDR2 FQGNSA, per germline. The CDR3 is made up of 11 amino acids, end residues included. The CDR3 loop is CASSLMGDTVL.

The chain links TRBV15 to TRBJ2-3; 8 positions match TRBD2. The CDR3 is 18 amino acids. V shed 3 bases, J shed 1 base, and the junction held 12 bases outside the gene matches. The germline CDR1 and CDR2 sequences are LNHNV and YYDKDF (reference sequence). This chain's CDR3 is CATSRGGRPSIGTDTQYF. In nucleotides, the CDR3 is TGTGCCACCAGCAGGGGCGGGAGGCCCAGTATCGGCACAGATACGCAGTATTTT.

This CDR3 reads CASRDYSNQPQHF. The CDR3 DNA sequence: TGCGCCAGCAGGGACTATAGCAATCAGCCCCAGCATTTT. The chain recombines TRBV10-2 with TRBJ1-5; D remains ambiguous. CDR3 length equals 13 residues. Deletions cut 6 bases from V and 0 bases from J, with 6 bases between. The germline V gene encodes CDR1 WSHSY and CDR2 SAAADI.

The count of this clone is one. In DNA, the CDR3 is TGTGCCAGCAGCCTGGGGGCGGGAGGTTCAACAGATACGCAGTATTTT. It yields the protein CASSLGAGGSTDTQYF. J is TRBJ2-3 and V is TRBV5-5; 8 bases agree with TRBD2. The CDR3 contains 16 residues. V shed 4 bases, J shed 3 bases, and the junction held 10 bases outside the gene matches. From germline, CDR1 is SGHKS and CDR2 YYEKEE (reference sequence).

This chain joins TRBV19 and TRBJ2-1; 12 bases are shared with TRBD2. Losses at the gene ends were 0 bases for V and 7 bases for J; bases not matched to a gene: 10. This CDR3 region has 18 residues. From germline, CDR1 is LNHDA and CDR2 SQIVND (reference sequence). The CDR3 region has the DNA TGTGCCAGTAGTATAGATCTCAGGGCTAGCGGGAGGGATAATGAGCAGTTCTTC. It yields the protein CASSIDLRASGRDNEQFF.

This sequence joins TRBV6-2 or TRBV6-3 and TRBJ2-5; 8 nucleotides line up with TRBD1. The CDR3 loop spans 15 amino acids. V lost 6 bases and J lost 1; bases outside the gene matches: 7. Germline assignment: CDR1 MNHEY and CDR2 SVGEGT. The CDR3: CASSQDRVGQETQYF. The CDR3 DNA reads as TGTGCCAGCAGCCAGGACAGGGTGGGCCAAGAGACCCAGTACTTC.

The chain is built from TRBV29-1 and TRBJ2-7; weak D call: TRBD2 (5 bases). V was trimmed by 4 bases and J by 2 bases, leaving 6 bases between them. The CDR3 totals 11 residues. Germline CDR1 SQVTM, CDR2 ANQGSEA. CDR3 in amino acids: CSVAGAYEQYF. In nucleotides, the CDR3 is TGCAGCGTTGCCGGGGCCTACGAGCAGTACTTC.

This chain uses TRBV15 with TRBJ2-2; D uncertain. Trimming shortened V by 2 bases and J by 5 bases, and 3 bases separated the two germline ends. This CDR3 is 12 amino acids long. CDR1 and CDR2 from the germline V gene are LNHNV and YYDKDF (reference sequence). DNA of the CDR3: TGTGCCACCAGCAGACATACCGGGGAGCTGTTTTTT. Its translation: CATSRHTGELFF.

The CDR3 protein is CASSIGDRGSQPQHF. Written as DNA, the CDR3 is TGTGCCAGTAGTATAGGAGACAGGGGTAGTCAGCCCCAGCATTTT. This rearrangement joins TRBV19 to TRBJ1-5; 8 nucleotides align to TRBD1. Germline lookup yields CDR1 LNHDA and CDR2 SQIVND (reference sequence). V dropped 1 base and J dropped 6; count of bases not matched to a gene: 5. The CDR3 has 15 amino acids.

This chain connects TRBV24-1 to TRBJ1-2; 9 bases fit TRBD1. V lost 4 bases, J lost 5 bases, and 1 base stayed unmatched. Germline values: CDR1 KGHDR, CDR2 SFDVKD. The CDR3 loop spans 13 amino acids. CDR3 nucleotide sequence: TGTGCCACCAGTGAGGGACAGGGTTATGGCTACACCTTC. This gives the protein CATSEGQGYGYTF.

V gene TRBV6-5 combines with J gene TRBJ2-7, with 10 nucleotides matching TRBD1. V lost 6 bases and J lost 3; bases outside the gene matches: 5. The CDR3 length is 14 residues. Per germline, CDR1 MNHEY and CDR2 SVGAGI. The CDR3 DNA is TGTGCCAGCAGGATAGACAGGGGGCTCTACGAGCAGTACTTC. Translating gives CASRIDRGLYEQYF.

This clone was detected once. The rearrangement uses TRBV27 and TRBJ2-7; 8 nucleotides agree with TRBD1. The CDR3 length is 13 residues. Trimming cost V 5 bases and J 7 bases; bases outside gene matches: 7. CDR1 MNHEY and CDR2 SMNVEV come from the germline V gene (reference sequence). For the CDR3, the DNA is TGTGCCAGCAGTCAGGGGGCCCCTAGAGAGCAGTACTTC. Its translation: CASSQGAPREQYF.

V is TRBV27 and J is TRBJ1-6, with TRBD1 identical over 7 bases. The germline V gene has CDR1 MNHEY and CDR2 SMNVEV (reference sequence). The CDR3 totals 16 residues. After removal of 8 bases from V and 10 bases from J, the junction contained 17 bases not matched to a gene. The CDR3 loop reads CASRDRRDHALSPLHF. The CDR3, as DNA: TGTGCCAGCCGGGACAGACGAGATCACGCCCTCTCACCCCTCCACTTT.

The V gene is TRBV2, the J gene TRBJ1-1; the match to TRBD1 covers 9 bases. Trimming at V came to 6 bases and at J to 3 bases, leaving 5 bases not matched to a gene. Germline CDR1 SNHLY, CDR2 FYNNEI. This CDR3 comprises 14 residues. The CDR3 coding sequence is TGTGCCAGCAGGGGACAGGGACGGGACACTGAAGCTTTCTTT. Protein: CASRGQGRDTEAFF.

CDR3 region: CASSDSRGNYYEKLFF. The CDR3 nucleotides read TGTGCCAGCAGCGATAGTAGAGGGAACTACTATGAAAAACTGTTTTTT. V is TRBV7-9 and J is TRBJ1-4; D is unclear. There are 16 residues in the CDR3. Trimming left V 5 bases short and J 6 bases short, with 19 bases between. The germline V gene encodes CDR1 SEHNR and CDR2 FQNEAQ (reference sequence).

This clone has just a few counts. The chain links TRBV6-5 to TRBJ2-7; D perhaps matches TRBD1 (5 bases). Trimming took off 2 bases at V and 3 bases at J, with 8 bases between the two ends. Germline CDR1 MNHEY, CDR2 SVGAGI. This CDR3 is built from 13 residues. CDR3 nucleotide sequence: TGTGCCAGCAGTTACGACAGCAACTACGAGCAGTACTTC. This codes for CASSYDSNYEQYF.

This clone has a handful of counts. The rearrangement links TRBV4-1 to TRBJ2-7; 7 nucleotides agree with TRBD1. This CDR3 has 14 amino acids. J gave up 5 bases and V 5 bases, and 9 bases lay outside the gene matches. Germline V gives CDR1 MGHRA, CDR2 YSYEKL. The CDR3 DNA follows: TGCGCCAGCAGCAGGACGACAGGGAGCCACGAGCAGTACTTC. It translates to CASSRTTGSHEQYF.